This T cell receptor beta chain was observed in a study of T-cell memory formation after mild COVID-19. Study at large: TCR clusters were largely donor specific. Whole-study findings and limits: A balance of CD4 and CD8 characterized clones contracting day 15 to 85, whereas later expanders leaned CD4+. Cross-reactive memory apparently joined, as some responding clones appeared in pre-infection memory.

Germline CDR1 reads SGHTA; CDR2 reads FQGNSA. This CDR3 contains 13 residues. With 0 bases removed from V and 7 bases from J, the gap between germline ends came to 9 bases. TCR alpha and TCR beta cDNA libraries with sample barcodes and UMIs came from 5'RACE using constant-segment primers. MiXCR, applied by TCRdb to the 5' RACE reads, yields one record per CDR3 protein. The sample has approximately 350,000 distinct CDR3 sequences; over 13% are singletons. This clonotype was counted only a few times. Its antigen is not identified. The receptor's source is a man aged 18-30 years who had mild COVID-19 (a few samples of this study predate the infection). Cell type and time point are not known. The chain links TRBV7-2 to TRBJ2-5, with TRBD2 as a possible D gene (6 bases). The specimen sequenced was PBMCs or a T cell subset sorted from them (not recorded which). CDR3 sequence reads: CASSLAQEGTQYF. The CDR3 region has the DNA TGTGCCAGCAGCTTAGCTCAGGAGGGGACCCAGTACTTC.